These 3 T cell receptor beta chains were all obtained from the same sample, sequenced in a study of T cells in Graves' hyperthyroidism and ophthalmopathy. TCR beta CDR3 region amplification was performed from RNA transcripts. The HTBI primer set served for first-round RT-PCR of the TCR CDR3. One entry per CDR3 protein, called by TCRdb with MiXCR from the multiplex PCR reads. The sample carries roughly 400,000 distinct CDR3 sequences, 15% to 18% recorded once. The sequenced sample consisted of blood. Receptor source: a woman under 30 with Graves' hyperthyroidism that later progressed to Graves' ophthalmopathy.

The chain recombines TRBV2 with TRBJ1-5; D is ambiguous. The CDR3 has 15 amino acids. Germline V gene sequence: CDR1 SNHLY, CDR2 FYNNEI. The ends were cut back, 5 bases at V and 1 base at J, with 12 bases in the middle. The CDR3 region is CASSTLQGSNQPQHF. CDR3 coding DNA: TGTGCCAGCAGTACCCTACAAGGAAGCAATCAGCCCCAGCATTTT.

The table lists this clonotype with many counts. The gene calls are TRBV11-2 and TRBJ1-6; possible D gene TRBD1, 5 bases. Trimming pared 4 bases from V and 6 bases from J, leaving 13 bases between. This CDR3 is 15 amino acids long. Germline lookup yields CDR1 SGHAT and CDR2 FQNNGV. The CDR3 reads CASSWFRDVNSPLHF. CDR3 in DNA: TGTGCCAGCAGCTGGTTCCGGGACGTTAATTCACCCCTCCACTTT.

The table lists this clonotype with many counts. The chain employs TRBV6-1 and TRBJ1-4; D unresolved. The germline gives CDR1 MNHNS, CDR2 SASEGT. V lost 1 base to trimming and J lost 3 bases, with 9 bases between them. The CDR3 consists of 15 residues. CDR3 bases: TGTGCCAGCAGTGAAGTTGGAGGGTCTAATGAAAAACTGTTTTTT. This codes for CASSEVGGSNEKLFF.